This passage covers 13 T cell receptor beta chains from one sample sequenced in a study of CD8+ T cells in alopecia areata. cDNA serving as the sequencing template came from extracted, reverse transcribed RNA. Generated by immunoSEQ multiplex PCR, the TCRdb table keeps only in-frame clones and is missing some. The data contain 50,000 to 80,000 clones, around 44% of them seen just once; the ten biggest clones take up roughly 51%. The sample was NKG2D-low CD8+ T cells sorted from blood. The receptors were sampled from a human donor with alopecia areata.

The genes are TRBV27 and TRBJ2-5, with D perhaps TRBD1 (6 bases). The CDR3 contains 14 residues. The germline V gene has CDR1 MNHEY and CDR2 SMNVEV (reference sequence). V lost 7 bases and J 5 bases, leaving 17 bases between the germline ends. For the CDR3, the DNA is TGTGCCAGCACCGAAACAGGGTCTCATGAGACCCAGTACTTC. Protein sequence: CASTETGSHETQYF.

This clone has more than one count but fewer than ten. The chain carries TRBV7-9 and TRBJ2-6; D is unresolved. This CDR3 comprises 15 residues. The germline CDR1 and CDR2 sequences are SEHNR and FQNEAQ (reference sequence). The ends were cut back, 5 bases at V and 0 bases at J, with 8 bases in the middle. CDR3 protein: CASSIRSSGANVLTF. For the CDR3, the DNA is TGTGCCAGCAGCATTCGGTCCTCTGGGGCCAACGTCCTGACTTTC.

The chain carries TRBV27 and TRBJ2-7; D is ambiguous. The germline V gene has CDR1 MNHEY and CDR2 SMNVEV (reference sequence). Trimming took 3 bases from V and 0 from J, leaving 6 bases between them. The CDR3 extends over 13 amino acids. Here the CDR3 DNA reads TGTGCCAGCAGTTTCACGAACTCCTACGAGCAGTACTTC. It encodes CASSFTNSYEQYF.

The genes are TRBV9 and TRBJ2-2, with no clear D. The germline V gene has CDR1 SGDLS and CDR2 YYNGEE. This CDR3 has 14 residues. V was pared by 0 bases and J by 3 bases, with 6 bases between. The CDR3 coding sequence is TGTGCCAGCAGCGTAGGAGGTTACACCGGGGAGCTGTTTTTT. Translating gives CASSVGGYTGELFF. The variable domain in full, completed from reference TRBV9 and TRBJ2-2, reads DSGVTQTPKHLITATGQRVTLRCSPRSGDLSVYWYQQSLDQGLQFLIQYYNGEERAKGNILERFSAQQFPDLHSELNLSSLELGDSALYFCASSVGGYTGELFFGEGSRLTVL.

The chain uses TRBV4-3 and TRBJ2-7; TRBD2 agrees at 10 bases. The V gene end was trimmed by 4 bases and the J gene end by 3 bases; junction bases not matched to a gene: 6. From germline, CDR1 is LGHNA and CDR2 YSLEER. The CDR3 runs 15 residues. CDR3 protein: CASSRGLAASYEQYF. CDR3 coding DNA: TGCGCCAGCAGCCGCGGACTAGCGGCTAGCTACGAGCAGTACTTC.

The genes are TRBV7-9 and TRBJ2-7, with D possibly being TRBD2 (6 bases). V was shortened by 1 base and J by 0 bases, with 13 bases between the two germline ends. This CDR3 spans 16 amino acids. Germline values: CDR1 SEHNR, CDR2 FQNEAQ (reference sequence). In nucleotides, the CDR3 is TGTGCCAGCAGCTTAGGACGCGGGATCCTCTCCTACGAGCAGTACTTC. Amino acid sequence: CASSLGRGILSYEQYF.

This sequence joins TRBV5-6 and TRBJ2-3; 7 bases match TRBD2. CDR1 is SGHDT and CDR2 is YYEEEE in the germline V gene. The CDR3 has 19 amino acids. V shed 3 bases and J 1 base; nucleotides not matched to a gene: 17. The CDR3 here is CASSWIIDREAEGTDTQYF. For the CDR3, the DNA is TGTGCCAGCAGCTGGATTATTGACCGGGAGGCGGAGGGCACAGATACGCAGTATTTT.

J is TRBJ2-2 and V is TRBV11-3; D ambiguous. Germline lookup yields CDR1 SGHNT and CDR2 YENEEA. The germline V and J ends were trimmed by 5 bases and 7 bases, with 8 bases remaining between them. The CDR3 spans 12 residues. CDR3 DNA sequence: TGTGCCAGCAGCCATATCAGCGGGGAGCTGTTTTTT. Protein product: CASSHISGELFF. Together with reference TRBV11-3 and TRBJ2-2, the CDR3 gives the full variable domain: EAGVVQSPRYKIIEKKQPVAFWCNPISGHNTLYWYLQNLGQGPELLIRYENEEAVDDSQLPKDRFSAERLKGVDSTLKIQPAELGDSAVYLCASSHISGELFFGEGSRLTVL.

The gene calls are TRBV5-1 and TRBJ2-7, with 7 bases identical to TRBD1. With 1 base clipped from V and 2 bases from J, the junction kept 0 bases outside the gene matches. In germline, CDR1 is SGHRS, CDR2 YFSETQ. The CDR3 spans 13 residues. The CDR3 reads CASSLTGAYEQYF. In DNA, the CDR3 is TGCGCCAGCAGCTTGACAGGGGCCTACGAGCAGTACTTC.

This clone was counted only a few times. This chain uses TRBV5-1 with TRBJ2-3; D is perhaps TRBD1 (5 bases). Germline loops: CDR1 SGHRS, CDR2 YFSETQ. Trimming removed 2 bases at V and 0 bases at J, with 16 bases between. This CDR3 spans 17 amino acids. The CDR3 DNA is TGCGCCAGCAGCTTCCGACTGACAGTTACTAGCACAGATACGCAGTATTTT. This codes for CASSFRLTVTSTDTQYF.

In its sample, this clone was seen once. The rearrangement links TRBV11-2 to TRBJ2-3; the D gene could be TRBD1 or TRBD2 (5 bases each). V gave up 1 base and J gave up 4 bases, with 6 bases separating them. Germline V lookup: CDR1 SGHAT, CDR2 FQNNGV. The CDR3 totals 13 residues. The CDR3 spells CASSLVGADTQYF. The CDR3 DNA reads as TGTGCCAGCAGCTTAGTGGGGGCAGATACGCAGTATTTT.

In this sample, this clone turned up a few times. V is TRBV29-1 and J is TRBJ2-1; 12 positions agree with TRBD2. Per germline, CDR1 SQVTM and CDR2 ANQGSEA. This CDR3 has 16 amino acids. With V trimmed by 6 bases and J by 4 bases, 10 bases remained unmatched. The CDR3 region is CSVLGTSGPAYNEQFF. Written as DNA, the CDR3 is TGCAGCGTCCTCGGGACTAGCGGGCCCGCGTACAATGAGCAGTTCTTC.

The gene calls are TRBV19 and TRBJ1-2; D not certain. The CDR3 sequence is 13 residues long. V was pared by 3 bases and J by 5 bases, with 10 bases between. Germline values: CDR1 LNHDA, CDR2 SQIVND (reference sequence). This chain's CDR3 is CASSITASYGYTF. In nucleotides, the CDR3 is TGTGCCAGTAGTATCACCGCATCTTATGGCTACACCTTC. Filled out from reference TRBV19 and TRBJ1-2, the complete variable domain reads DGGITQSPKYLFRKEGQNVTLSCEQNLNHDAMYWYRQDPGQGLRLIYYSQIVNDFQKGDIAEGYSVSREKKESFPLTVTSAQKNPTAFYLCASSITASYGYTFGSGTRLTVV.